Listed below are T cell receptor beta chains from one sample, sequenced in a study of T cell responses to AZD1222 COVID-19 vaccine. The data were produced by immunoSEQ multiplex PCR, yet TCRdb's version contains in-frame clones alone and is incomplete. The sample lists 180,000 or so clones, 88% seen once, with approximately 26% in the top ten. Sequencing was performed on peripheral blood, taken 28 days after the second AZD1222 dose. These receptors all stem from an adult who received the AZD1222 COVID-19 vaccine. The CDR3 runs from the conserved cysteine through the conserved F or W. A D gene is named only where the DNA matches it firmly. The listing skips clone size in some rows; elsewhere it reads once, few, many or a size class.

V	size	D	length	J	CDR3	DNA
TRBV4-2	NA	NA	15	TRBJ1-2	CASRPRIGREDGYTF	TGTGCCAGCAGGCCAAGGATTGGCAGGGAGGATGGCTACACCTTC
TRBV19	NA	TRBD1	14	TRBJ1-2	CASSRLQGAGGYTF	TGTGCCAGTAGTAGGCTACAGGGGGCTGGAGGCTACACCTTC
TRBV30	NA	NA	18	TRBJ1-6	CAWSPIGTPSGNNSPLHF	TGTGCCTGGAGCCCCATCGGGACGCCAAGTGGGAATAATTCACCCCTCCACTTT
TRBV7-6	NA	TRBD1	15	TRBJ2-7	CASSSTGGPSYEQYF	TGTGCCAGCAGCTCCACAGGGGGCCCTTCTTACGAGCAGTACTTC
TRBV18	NA	NA	14	TRBJ2-7	CASSPRAGDYEQYF	TGTGCCAGCTCCCCCAGGGCAGGGGACTACGAGCAGTACTTC
TRBV15	NA	NA	15	TRBJ2-6	CATSTRGSGANVLTF	TGTGCCACCAGCACCCGAGGATCTGGGGCCAACGTCCTGACTTTC
TRBV2	NA	TRBD2	17	TRBJ2-3	CASRRGTAGGRTDTQYF	TGTGCCAGCAGACGGGGTACAGCGGGAGGGCGCACAGATACGCAGTATTTT
TRBV7-2	NA	TRBD2	18	TRBJ2-3	CASRLLAGGLRGTDTQYF	TGTGCCAGCAGGCTACTAGCGGGAGGGCTTAGAGGGACAGATACGCAGTATTTT
TRBV6-4	NA	NA	14	TRBJ1-2	CASTPRHPNYGYTF	TGTGCCAGCACCCCGCGGCATCCTAACTATGGCTACACCTTC
TRBV7-2	NA	NA	14	TRBJ1-5	CASSVDRIERPQHF	TGTGCCAGCAGCGTAGACAGGATTGAACGGCCCCAGCATTTT
TRBV4-3	NA	NA	16	TRBJ1-4	CASSRVEGAGNEKLFF	TGCGCCAGCAGCCGAGTCGAAGGGGCGGGAAATGAAAAACTGTTTTTT
TRBV7-9	once	TRBD1	14	TRBJ1-2	CASSPGGTEYGYTF	TGTGCCAGCAGCCCAGGGGGGACCGAATATGGCTACACCTTC
TRBV13	NA	NA	14	TRBJ2-7	CASSSRRDKYEQYF	TGTGCCAGCAGCTCCCGCCGGGACAAATACGAGCAGTACTTC
TRBV11-2	NA	TRBD2	17	TRBJ2-7	CASSLDGGGGRSYEQYF	TGTGCCAGCAGCTTAGATGGGGGGGGAGGTCGATCCTACGAGCAGTACTTC
TRBV6-2/TRBV6-3	few	TRBD2	16	TRBJ2-2	CASSYGLAGWAGELFF	TGTGCCAGCAGTTACGGTCTAGCGGGATGGGCCGGGGAGCTGTTTTTT
TRBV27	NA	TRBD2	17	TRBJ2-1	CASSSLLGLAGVSEQFF	TGTGCCAGCAGTTCCCTCCTAGGGCTAGCGGGAGTCAGTGAGCAGTTCTTC
TRBV7-3	NA	NA	15	TRBJ2-2	CASSSGGPELGELFF	TGTGCCAGCAGCTCCGGGGGCCCGGAGCTCGGGGAGCTGTTTTTT
TRBV5-8	NA	NA	9	TRBJ2-7	CASLGEQYF	TGTGCCAGCCTTGGTGAGCAGTACTTC
TRBV3-1/TRBV3-2	NA	NA	12	TRBJ2-7	CASSLSEGEQYF	TGTGCCAGCAGCCTCTCGGAGGGCGAGCAGTACTTC
TRBV7-2	NA	NA	16	TRBJ2-5	CASSLALQGTKETQYF	TGTGCCAGCAGCTTAGCTCTCCAGGGGACTAAAGAGACCCAGTACTTC
TRBV5-6	NA	NA	14	TRBJ2-1	CASSSYLKEHEQFF	TGTGCCAGCAGCTCGTACTTAAAGGAGCACGAGCAGTTCTTC
TRBV29-1	NA	TRBD2	14	TRBJ2-1	CSVVGREVYNEQFF	TGCAGCGTTGTCGGCCGGGAGGTCTACAATGAGCAGTTCTTC
TRBV27	NA	TRBD1	14	TRBJ2-7	CASSLGQGAYEQYF	TGTGCCAGCAGTTTAGGGCAGGGGGCATACGAGCAGTACTTC
TRBV5-4	NA	NA	13	TRBJ2-1	CASSRTQDNEQFF	TGTGCCAGCAGCCGCACGCAAGACAATGAGCAGTTCTTC
TRBV7-2	NA	NA	13	TRBJ2-7	CASSRSGSYEQYF	TGTGCCAGCAGTCGTAGCGGTTCCTACGAGCAGTACTTC
TRBV5-1	NA	TRBD2	16	TRBJ2-5	CASSLQLAGGGETQYF	TGCGCCAGCAGCTTGCAACTAGCGGGAGGAGGAGAGACCCAGTACTTC
TRBV12-5	NA	NA	13	TRBJ2-3	CATSEGSWDTQYF	TGTGCTACGTCGGAAGGGAGCTGGGATACGCAGTATTTT
TRBV18	NA	TRBD1	14	TRBJ2-7	CASSPGQGAREQYF	TGTGCCAGCTCACCCGGACAGGGGGCAAGGGAGCAGTACTTC
TRBV6-6	NA	NA	13	TRBJ1-2	CASRGPEGSGYTF	TGTGCCAGTAGGGGTCCGGAGGGTAGTGGCTACACCTTC
TRBV30	NA	NA	18	TRBJ1-5	CAWESSSGGLGSNQPQHF	TGTGCCTGGGAAAGCAGCTCCGGAGGACTTGGGAGCAATCAGCCCCAGCATTTT
TRBV5-1	NA	NA	15	TRBJ2-2	CASSFGGADTGELFF	TGCGCCAGCAGCTTCGGAGGGGCGGACACCGGGGAGCTGTTTTTT
TRBV6-5	NA	NA	12	TRBJ2-2	CALGRNTGELFF	TGTGCCCTCGGGAGGAACACCGGGGAGCTGTTTTTT
TRBV11-2	NA	TRBD1	15	TRBJ1-2	CASSWDRARNYGYTF	TGTGCCAGCAGCTGGGACAGGGCGCGCAACTATGGCTACACCTTC
TRBV10-2	NA	NA	11	TRBJ2-7	CASKAPHEQYF	TGCGCCAGCAAGGCTCCCCACGAGCAGTACTTC
TRBV18	NA	NA	16	TRBJ1-4	CASSPSVAGSGEKLFF	TGTGCCAGCTCGCCTTCTGTCGCGGGGTCCGGTGAAAAACTGTTTTTT
TRBV4-2	NA	TRBD2	17	TRBJ2-7	CASSQDKLAGGTYEQYF	TGTGCCAGCAGCCAAGATAAACTAGCGGGAGGGACCTACGAGCAGTACTTC
TRBV12-5	NA	NA	16	TRBJ1-4	CASGFLNRAGDEKLFF	TGTGCTAGTGGTTTCCTGAACAGGGCTGGGGATGAAAAACTGTTTTTT
TRBV4-1	NA	TRBD1	15	TRBJ2-7	CASSPTGTGRGEQYF	TGCGCCAGCAGCCCAACCGGGACAGGGCGAGGCGAGCAGTACTTC
TRBV30	NA	TRBD1	16	TRBJ2-3	CAWSVQDRHSQDTQYF	TGTGCCTGGAGTGTACAGGACAGGCACTCACAGGATACGCAGTATTTT
TRBV7-9	NA	NA	14	TRBJ1-2	CASRRQAFNYGYTF	TGTGCCAGCAGGCGACAGGCCTTTAACTATGGCTACACCTTC
TRBV7-8	NA	TRBD2	16	TRBJ2-1	CASSAGLAGDPNEQFF	TGTGCCAGCAGCGCCGGACTAGCGGGAGACCCCAATGAGCAGTTCTTC
TRBV9	NA	TRBD2	15	TRBJ2-3	CASSGAGGPTDTQYF	TGTGCCAGCAGCGGGGCGGGAGGGCCGACAGATACGCAGTATTTT
TRBV28	NA	NA	13	TRBJ2-3	CASSFGNGDTQYF	TGTGCCAGCAGTTTTGGCAACGGGGATACGCAGTATTTT
TRBV27	NA	TRBD1	16	TRBJ2-7	CASSLIPGQGAGEQYF	TGTGCCAGCAGTTTAATCCCGGGACAGGGGGCCGGCGAGCAGTACTTC
TRBV27	NA	NA	12	TRBJ2-5	CASAAIQETQYF	TGTGCCAGCGCCGCCATTCAAGAGACCCAGTACTTC
TRBV6-2/TRBV6-3	NA	TRBD2	18	TRBJ2-3	CASSRTHISGGPTDTQYF	TGTGCCAGCAGCCGGACCCATATCTCGGGAGGGCCGACAGATACGCAGTATTTT
TRBV7-2	NA	NA	14	TRBJ2-7	CASSLARKTYEQYF	TGTGCCAGCAGCTTAGCCAGGAAGACCTACGAGCAGTACTTC
TRBV29-1	NA	TRBD1	14	TRBJ1-1	CSVGRQGLNTEAFF	TGCAGCGTCGGACGACAGGGGTTGAACACTGAAGCTTTCTTT
TRBV10-3	NA	NA	16	TRBJ2-7	CAISDPEVAGKYEQYF	TGTGCCATCAGTGACCCCGAGGTAGCCGGAAAGTACGAGCAGTACTTC
TRBV9	NA	TRBD1	15	TRBJ2-2	CASSVTGGDTGELFF	TGTGCCAGCAGCGTGACAGGGGGCGACACCGGGGAGCTGTTTTTT
TRBV4-3	NA	TRBD1	16	TRBJ1-3	CASSRITGGHGNTIYF	TGCGCCAGCAGCCGCATCACAGGGGGTCATGGAAACACCATATATTTT